This TCR beta chain was captured by sequencing in a study of blood T cell repertoires in COVID-19. The wider study: Specimens from acute and convalescent COVID-19 originated in the United States, Italy and Spain. Nucleic acid was either cDNA or gDNA, and it came from T cells, B-cell-depleted T cells, or PBMCs.

The V gene lost 4 bases and the J gene lost 0 bases, with 13 bases spanning the gap. Germline CDR1 MNHEY, CDR2 SVGEGT. CDR3 length equals 15 residues. In the study's own analysis: Scientists estimated how many nucleated cells there were by amplifying reference gene primers. Clones were read by immunoSEQ multiplex PCR, and TCRdb kept only the in-frame ones, dropping some. Clone size and the V and J calls come from that table; the DNA yielded D and trimming. The data hold 84,000 or so clones, with roughly 89% observed a single time. The source material was peripheral blood. This chain joins TRBV6-2 or TRBV6-3 and TRBJ2-7; tentatively, D is TRBD1 (6 bases). The TCR was taken from a man aged 55 to 70 with acute or convalescent COVID-19. CDR3 sequence: CASSLQGGLSYEQYF. The CDR3 DNA follows: TGTGCCAGCAGTTTACAAGGGGGTCTCTCCTACGAGCAGTACTTC.